The entry that follows covers one TCR beta chain sequence. What it recognizes is unknown. The PCR made use of 60 Vbeta and 13 Jbeta primers. Sequenced by immunoSEQ multiplex PCR; TCRdb stores in-frame clones only, minus some. The repertoire table contains approximately 140,000 clones. This record belongs to a study of cytomegalovirus exposure and HLA in healthy donors. The study, taken as a whole, reports: Several of the most significant clusters were apparently associated with common viral pathogens in a later analysis. A likely sequencing artifact accounted for one observed cluster of highly shared sequence variants.

The CDR3 has 16 amino acids. Per the germline V gene, CDR1 is SGHTA and CDR2 is FQGNSA. With V trimmed by 5 bases and J by 6 bases, 11 bases remained unmatched. Input material: PBMCs. The origin of this receptor is a woman aged 18-29 years in good health and CMV-seronegative. This rearrangement joins TRBV7-2 to TRBJ2-3, with TRBD2 matching over 10 bases. The CDR3 here is CASSQDLASGSDTQYF. The CDR3 region has the DNA TGTGCCAGCAGCCAAGATTTGGCTAGCGGGAGTGATACGCAGTATTTT.